This T cell receptor beta chain was observed in a study of T-cell reconstitution after alpha-beta-depleted transplantation in children. Whole-study findings and limits: About two months after transplant, alpha-beta T cells reportedly came from several hundred expanded graft clones. Surviving recipient cells, namely T cells and thymic progenitors, were the source of high day-60 TCRbeta diversity in some patients. At one year after transplant, newly produced T cells mostly accounted for T-cell counts and diversity.

Unique molecular identifiers were incorporated during preparation of the TCRbeta library. MiXCR, run by TCRdb on the PCR reads, gives a single entry per CDR3 protein. The sample consists of approximately 85,000 distinct CDR3 sequences, 15% to 19% of them appearing once. This clonotype was counted ten times or more. Its antigen is as yet unknown. The CDR3 is made up of 13 amino acids. J was trimmed by 4 bases and V by 4 bases; bases with no gene match: 4. Germline values: CDR1 SGHRS, CDR2 YFSETQ. This specimen was PBMCs, mostly from graft donor cells, taken 180 days after TCRalphabeta/CD19-depleted stem cell transplant. V is TRBV5-1 and J is TRBJ1-1; 7 bases are a match to TRBD1. The sequence was collected from a male patient between 2 and 10 years old who had a stem cell transplant for acute lymphoblastic leukemia, so the T cells may come from the graft donor. The CDR3 region is CASSLDRITEAFF. CDR3 sequence (DNA): TGCGCCAGCAGCCTGGACAGGATCACTGAAGCTTTCTTT.